Presented here are 8 T cell receptor beta chains from one specimen sequenced in a study of OX40 agonist ivuxolimab in advanced cancers. Repertoires were generated with immunoSEQ multiplex PCR, while TCRdb's copy carries only in-frame clones and drops some. The table lists about 59,000 clones, approximately 87% of them singletons, with around 2% in the top ten. The source was CD4+ or CD8+ T cells sorted from blood, collected in a trial of the OX40 agonist ivuxolimab. The receptors come from an adult with an advanced solid tumor such as melanoma, head and neck, liver or kidney cancer.

The rearrangement joins TRBV2 to TRBJ2-2; 11 bases map to TRBD1. The length of the CDR3 is 15 residues. The V gene's germline CDR1 is SNHLY and CDR2 FYNNEI. Trimming at V came to 8 bases and at J to 7 bases, leaving 9 bases not matched to a gene. The CDR3 nucleotides read TGTGCCAGCGCCACCGGGACAGGGGGGTACGGGGAGCTGTTTTTT. Its protein is CASATGTGGYGELFF.

The genes are TRBV5-1 and TRBJ1-1; a weak D match, TRBD1 (5 bases). CDR3 length: 14 residues. Germline V gene lookup returns CDR1 SGHRS and CDR2 YFSETQ. Trimming shortened V by 6 bases and J by 4 bases, and 16 bases separated the two germline ends. CDR3 loop: CASTRDLGATEAFF. The CDR3 DNA sequence: TGCGCCAGCACCAGGGACTTGGGCGCCACTGAAGCTTTCTTT.

This chain links TRBV6-1 with TRBJ1-2, with unresolved D. The CDR3 covers 14 residues. CDR1 is MNHNS, CDR2 SASEGT, per germline. V was cut by 8 bases and J by 1 base, with 14 bases left in between. CDR3 loop: CASGLRLSNYGYTF. CDR3 in DNA: TGTGCCAGCGGCCTCAGACTGAGTAACTATGGCTACACCTTC.

This clone was detected only once. The genes are TRBV19 and TRBJ2-7; the D is unclear. The CDR3 loop spans 14 amino acids. The V end lost 3 bases, the J end lost 2 bases, and 11 bases lay between the germline ends. The germline gives CDR1 LNHDA, CDR2 SQIVND (reference sequence). The CDR3 loop is CASSIGRRTYEQYF. The CDR3 nucleotides read TGTGCCAGTAGTATTGGCCGGCGGACCTACGAGCAGTACTTC. The complete variable domain, with remaining parts taken from reference TRBV19 and TRBJ2-7, reads DGGITQSPKYLFRKEGQNVTLSCEQNLNHDAMYWYRQDPGQGLRLIYYSQIVNDFQKGDIAEGYSVSREKKESFPLTVTSAQKNPTAFYLCASSIGRRTYEQYFGPGTRLTVT.

The table lists this clone with a count of one. This chain connects TRBV7-9 to TRBJ2-7; 7 positions agree with TRBD2. The germline V gene has CDR1 SEHNR and CDR2 FQNEAQ (reference sequence). Unmatched junction bases numbered 6, after V lost 4 bases and J lost 0 bases. The CDR3 loop spans 15 amino acids. The DNA for the CDR3 is TGTGCCAGCAGCTCGCTAGCGGTTCGCTCCTACGAGCAGTACTTC. This codes for CASSSLAVRSYEQYF. Drawing the rest from reference TRBV7-9 and TRBJ2-7, the complete variable domain is DTGVSQNPRHKITKRGQNVTFRCDPISEHNRLYWYRQTLGQGPEFLTYFQNEAQLEKSRLLSDRFSAERPKGSFSTLEIQRTEQGDSAMYLCASSSLAVRSYEQYFGPGTRLTVT.

In nucleotides, the CDR3 is TGTGCCAGCAGCCCCGGGGGCGGGAGTGATACGCAGTATTTT. As protein: CASSPGGGSDTQYF. The rearrangement links TRBV28 to TRBJ2-3; perhaps TRBD2 as D (7 bases). The germline V gene has CDR1 MDHEN and CDR2 SYDVKM. Trimming stripped 6 bases from V and 6 bases from J, with 16 bases between. The CDR3 length is 14 residues.

The rearrangement uses TRBV6-6 and TRBJ2-2, with D uncertain. Per germline, CDR1 MNHNY and CDR2 SVGAGI (reference sequence). This CDR3 region has 13 residues. The V and J ends lost 9 bases and 4 bases respectively, with 12 bases between them. The CDR3 spells CASTPISTGELFF. CDR3 sequence (DNA): TGTGCCAGTACTCCAATCAGCACCGGGGAGCTGTTTTTT.

A few counts support this clone. The chain employs TRBV18 and TRBJ1-5; D is undetermined. V gave up 2 bases and J gave up 5 bases, with 16 bases separating them. The CDR3 consists of 16 residues. From germline, CDR1 is KGHSH and CDR2 LQKENI. CDR3 nucleotides: TGTGCCAGCTCACCAACGAGGCAGATGCCCTATCAGCCCCAGCATTTT. This translates into CASSPTRQMPYQPQHF.